These 22 T cell receptor beta chains came from one sample sequenced in a study of OX40 agonist ivuxolimab in advanced cancers. Using immunoSEQ multiplex PCR, the repertoire was profiled, and TCRdb retains in-frame clones only, with some absent. Among fewer than 40,000 clones listed, about 83% were seen once. The input for sequencing was CD4+ or CD8+ T cells sorted from blood, taken in a trial of the OX40 agonist ivuxolimab. The receptors were sampled from an adult with an advanced solid tumor such as melanoma, head and neck, liver or kidney cancer.

The chain couples TRBV19 to TRBJ2-2; no firm D call. Germline V gene sequence: CDR1 LNHDA, CDR2 SQIVND (reference sequence). The V gene lost 8 bases and the J gene lost 0 bases, with 10 bases spanning the gap. The CDR3 runs 14 residues. CDR3 sequence reads: CASSAISNTGELFF. CDR3 nucleotide sequence: TGTGCCAGTTCAGCCATCTCGAACACCGGGGAGCTGTTTTTT.

CDR3 loop: CASIDRVNTEAFF. The CDR3 DNA reads TGTGCCAGCATTGATAGGGTGAACACTGAAGCTTTCTTT. The J gene is TRBJ1-1, the V gene TRBV6-6; D gene ambiguous. V lost 7 bases to trimming and J lost 0 bases, with 9 bases between them. The CDR3 runs to 13 residues. Germline CDR1 MNHNY, CDR2 SVGAGI (reference sequence).

The chain uses TRBV9 and TRBJ2-7; 8 nucleotides agree with TRBD2. V dropped 2 bases and J dropped 7; count of bases not matched to a gene: 11. Germline CDR1 and CDR2: SGDLS and YYNGEE. The CDR3 runs 15 residues. CDR3 region: CASSVSGSRLGEQYF. Written as DNA, the CDR3 is TGTGCCAGCAGCGTGAGCGGGAGCCGACTGGGGGAGCAGTACTTC.

J is TRBJ2-1 and V is TRBV13; D perhaps matches TRBD2 (5 bases). V was clipped by 0 bases and J by 5 bases, with 11 bases between them. Germline values: CDR1 PRHDT, CDR2 FYEKMQ (reference sequence). There are 15 residues in the CDR3. The CDR3 spells CASSLGRGANNEQFF. As DNA, the CDR3 is TGTGCCAGCAGCTTAGGACGGGGAGCCAACAATGAGCAGTTCTTC.

The rearrangement links TRBV15 to TRBJ2-7, with 7 bases fitting TRBD1. This CDR3 has 14 amino acids. In germline, CDR1 is LNHNV, CDR2 YYDKDF (reference sequence). V gave up 3 bases and J gave up 6 bases; unmatched junction bases: 8. CDR3 loop: CATSRGRGLSEQYF. The CDR3 DNA reads TGTGCCACCAGCAGGGGCAGGGGGTTATCCGAGCAGTACTTC.

This chain connects TRBV10-3 to TRBJ2-7; D might be TRBD1 (6 bases). The CDR3 is 13 amino acids. Germline V gives CDR1 ENHRY, CDR2 SYGVKD. V was shortened by 6 bases and J by 7 bases, with 16 bases between the two germline ends. The CDR3 loop reads CAIRGAGQWEQYF. The CDR3, as DNA: TGTGCCATCAGGGGGGCAGGCCAGTGGGAGCAGTACTTC.

The chain couples TRBV5-8 to TRBJ2-4; D might be TRBD1 (5 bases). This CDR3 has 15 amino acids. Germline V gene lookup returns CDR1 SGHTS and CDR2 YDEGEE. Trimming shortened V by 5 bases and J by 1 base, and 13 bases separated the two germline ends. The CDR3 nucleotides are TGTGCCAGCAGGGGGCTTGTAAACGCCAAAAACATTCAGTACTTC. Protein sequence: CASRGLVNAKNIQYF. Using reference TRBV5-8 and TRBJ2-4 for the parts outside the CDR3, the full variable domain is EAGVTQSPTHLIKTRGQQATLRCSPISGHTSVYWYQQALGLGLQFLLWYDEGEERNRGNFPPRFSGRQFPNYSSELNVNALELEDSALYLCASRGLVNAKNIQYFGAGTRLSVL.

The V gene is TRBV15, the J gene TRBJ2-7; D ambiguous. CDR3 length: 12 amino acids. Germline V gene data show CDR1 as LNHNV and CDR2 as YYDKDF (reference sequence). Between the trimmed V and J ends, which lost 4 bases and 1 base, there was a span of 5 bases. This chain's CDR3 is CATSMGSYEQYF. For the CDR3, the DNA is TGTGCCACCAGCATGGGATCCTACGAGCAGTACTTC.

The gene calls are TRBV7-8 and TRBJ2-3; D perhaps matches TRBD1 (5 bases). CDR3 length: 13 amino acids. Germline loops: CDR1 SGHVS, CDR2 FQNEAQ. The V gene lost 3 bases and the J gene lost 4 bases, with 8 bases spanning the gap. CDR3 DNA sequence: TGTGCCAGCAGCTTGTGGGGCTCAGATACGCAGTATTTT. Translated: CASSLWGSDTQYF.

This chain links TRBV27 with TRBJ1-3; D remains ambiguous. CDR3 length: 11 amino acids. Trimming cost V 8 bases and J 4 bases, with 6 bases left between them. Per germline, CDR1 MNHEY and CDR2 SMNVEV (reference sequence). The CDR3 region has the DNA TGTGCCAGCGCCCCAGGAAACACCATATATTTT. Encoded protein: CASAPGNTIYF.

This chain uses TRBV13 with TRBJ2-3; D is unclear. The V end was cut by 0 bases, the J end by 1 base, with 2 bases between. In germline, CDR1 is PRHDT, CDR2 FYEKMQ (reference sequence). This CDR3 spans 13 amino acids. As DNA, the CDR3 is TGTGCCAGCAGCTTAGGCGGCACAGATACGCAGTATTTT. Encoded protein: CASSLGGTDTQYF.

The chain is built from TRBV11-3 and TRBJ1-5, with D hard to call. CDR1 and CDR2 from the germline V gene are SGHNT and YENEEA. Between the trimmed V and J ends, which lost 2 bases and 9 bases, there was a span of 14 bases. The CDR3 runs 14 residues. The CDR3 DNA reads TGTGCCAGCAGCTTATCGGCCACAACTTCGCCCCAGCATTTT. This codes for CASSLSATTSPQHF.

The chain joins TRBV4-1 to TRBJ2-7, with D perhaps TRBD1 (6 bases). This CDR3 is 14 amino acids long. Germline values: CDR1 MGHRA, CDR2 YSYEKL. Trimming removed 5 bases from V and 5 bases from J, with 16 bases in between. CDR3: CASSETGRGNEQYF. In DNA, the CDR3 is TGCGCCAGCAGCGAAACGGGCAGGGGTAACGAGCAGTACTTC.

The chain has TRBV5-1 and TRBJ1-3; no firm D call. The germline CDR1 and CDR2 sequences are SGHRS and YFSETQ. The CDR3 runs 14 residues. V was trimmed by 6 bases and J by 0 bases, leaving 10 bases between them. CDR3 DNA sequence: TGCGCCAGCAACCCAGGAACCTCTGGAAACACCATATATTTT. It encodes CASNPGTSGNTIYF.

The J gene is TRBJ1-1, the V gene TRBV19; weak D call: TRBD1 (6 bases). CDR3 length: 11 residues. The V and J ends lost 6 bases and 8 bases respectively, with 10 bases between them. CDR1 and CDR2 from the germline V gene are LNHDA and SQIVND (reference sequence). CDR3 in amino acids: CASSQGIEAFF. The CDR3, as DNA: TGTGCCAGTAGCCAGGGGATAGAAGCTTTCTTT.

A remark on this clone: The germline gene is not matched at one end of the junction; a read error may be the cause. CDR3 region: CTSSPGTGYYGYTF. As DNA, the CDR3 is TGTACCAGCAGCCCGGGGACAGGGTACTATGGCTACACCTTC. The chain recombines TRBV7-9 with TRBJ1-2, with 9 nucleotides matching TRBD1. The CDR3 length is 14 residues. In germline, CDR1 is SEHNR, CDR2 FQNEAQ (reference sequence).

This clone was counted between two and nine times. The chain employs TRBV6-1 and TRBJ2-7; D is unclear. The V and J ends lost 0 bases and 7 bases respectively, with 22 bases between them. Germline assignment: CDR1 MNHNS and CDR2 SASEGT. This CDR3 contains 17 residues. The CDR3 sequence: CASSEAVEAPSLGEQYF. The DNA for the CDR3 is TGTGCCAGCAGTGAAGCGGTAGAGGCCCCCTCGTTGGGAGAGCAGTACTTC.

J is TRBJ1-3 and V is TRBV11-2; D call uncertain. CDR1 and CDR2 from the germline V gene are SGHAT and FQNNGV. With 0 bases removed from V and 0 bases from J, the gap between germline ends came to 9 bases. The CDR3 spans 16 residues. In DNA form, the CDR3 reads TGTGCCAGCAGCTTAGACGGCCAATACTCTGGAAACACCATATATTTT. As protein: CASSLDGQYSGNTIYF. Full variable domain (outside the CDR3, taken from reference TRBV11-2 and TRBJ1-3): EAGVAQSPRYKIIEKRQSVAFWCNPISGHATLYWYQQILGQGPKLLIQFQNNGVVDDSQLPKDRFSAERLKGVDSTLKIQPAKLEDSAVYLCASSLDGQYSGNTIYFGEGSWLTVV.

This chain links TRBV6-4 with TRBJ2-7, with 7 bases aligning to TRBD1. The junction had 9 bases not matched to a gene; V was cut back by 0 bases and J by 7 bases. In germline, CDR1 is MRHNA, CDR2 SNTAGT. The CDR3 consists of 15 residues. For the CDR3, the DNA is TGTGCCAGCAGTGACTCTCCCCGACAGGGTGAGGAGCAGTACTTC. It codes for CASSDSPRQGEEQYF.

The sample holds a few counts of this clone. This chain links TRBV5-6 with TRBJ2-5; D uncertain. The ends were cut back, 2 bases at V and 5 bases at J, with 16 bases in the middle. The CDR3 runs to 15 residues. Germline values: CDR1 SGHDT, CDR2 YYEEEE. The CDR3 spells CASSFDGYMGETQYF. The CDR3, as DNA: TGTGCCAGCAGCTTTGACGGATACATGGGGGAGACCCAGTACTTC. Complete variable domain (other parts from reference TRBV5-6 and TRBJ2-5): DAGVTQSPTHLIKTRGQQVTLRCSPKSGHDTVSWYQQALGQGPQFIFQYYEEEERQRGNFPDRFSGHQFPNYSSELNVNALLLGDSALYLCASSFDGYMGETQYFGPGTRLLVL.

The chain couples TRBV5-5 to TRBJ2-7; TRBD1 aligns across 8 bases. This CDR3 comprises 14 residues. From germline, CDR1 is SGHKS and CDR2 YYEKEE (reference sequence). V lost 0 bases to trimming and J lost 5 bases; unmatched junction nucleotides: 4. The CDR3 region is CASSLVWTGNEQYF. The CDR3, as DNA: TGTGCCAGCAGCTTGGTATGGACAGGGAACGAGCAGTACTTC.

This clone was detected only a few times. The chain's CDR3 is CARSLDRPSYNSPLHF. The CDR3 DNA follows: TGTGCCAGAAGCTTGGACAGACCCTCCTATAATTCACCCCTCCACTTT. J is TRBJ1-6 and V is TRBV5-3; D uncertain. TRBV5-3 is placed among ORFs of uncertain function. Trimming removed 0 bases from V and 0 bases from J, with 7 bases in between. The CDR3 consists of 16 residues.